The next 31 T cell receptor beta chains were all read from a single sample in a study of T cells after yellow fever vaccination. TCRdb analysed the 5' RACE reads with MiXCR anew, one entry per CDR3 protein. The sample records 140,000 to 150,000 distinct CDR3 sequences, just over 6.5% being singletons. The sequencing here drew on CD4+ T cells sorted from PBMCs, taken 10 days after the yellow fever booster vaccination. The source of these receptors is a man aged 30 to 45 who received the YFV17D yellow fever vaccine.

This clonotype was picked up many times. The V and J genes are TRBV12-3 or TRBV12-4 and TRBJ1-3, with a possible D match to TRBD1 (5 bases). This CDR3 is 14 amino acids long. V was clipped by 6 bases and J by 2 bases, with 11 bases between them. DNA of the CDR3: TGTGCCAGCAGAATAGGGACGGCTGGAAACACCATATATTTT. Translating gives CASRIGTAGNTIYF.

This clonotype has ten or more counts. The V call is TRBV27, the J call TRBJ1-5; unclear D gene. Trimming removed 2 bases at V and 0 bases at J, with 8 bases between. CDR1 is MNHEY, CDR2 SMNVEV, per germline (reference sequence). CDR3 length equals 15 residues. CDR3 in amino acids: CASSLRGYSNQPQHF. The CDR3 nucleotides are TGTGCCAGCAGTTTAAGAGGTTATAGCAATCAGCCCCAGCATTTT.

As for this clonotype: This may be a read error: a much more frequent sequence differs by one nucleotide. This chain uses TRBV11-2 with TRBJ2-1, with D unclear. CDR1 is SGHAT and CDR2 is FQNNGV in the germline V gene. This CDR3 is 11 amino acids long. Here the CDR3 DNA reads TGTGCCAGCAAGATCGGTAATGAGCAGTCCTTC. This codes for CASKIGNEQSF.

This clonotype was counted many times. The limits of the CDR3 on the DNA are not certain, so only TCRdb's listed CDR3 is given. The rearrangement joins TRBV12-3 or TRBV12-4 to TRBJ2-1; the table's D call of TRBD2 was not tested on the DNA. The CDR3 is 15 residues long, ends included. The CDR3 here is CASILESGGGNEQFF.

This clonotype has a handful of counts. The DNA for the CDR3 is TGCGCCAGCAGCTTGGACGGTGGCGGGAAGGGCGAGCAGTACTTC. This encodes CASSLDGGGKGEQYF. The chain has TRBV5-1 and TRBJ2-7; tentative D call: TRBD2 (6 bases). The V end lost 0 bases, the J end lost 6 bases, and 16 bases lay between the germline ends. CDR1 is SGHRS, CDR2 YFSETQ, per germline. The CDR3 extends over 15 amino acids.

This clonotype was counted many times. The chain carries TRBV7-2 and TRBJ2-7; the D is unclear. Trimming stripped 0 bases from V and 2 bases from J, with 14 bases between. CDR3 length equals 16 residues. Per germline, CDR1 SGHTA and CDR2 FQGNSA. The CDR3 bases are TGTGCCAGCAGCTTAGCGTATGCTAGTGACACCTACGAGCAGTACTTC. Its translation is CASSLAYASDTYEQYF.

V and J are TRBV14 and TRBJ2-7; D perhaps matches TRBD1 (5 bases). CDR3 size: 12 residues. Germline V gene lookup returns CDR1 SGHDN and CDR2 FVKESK. Trimming pared 8 bases from V and 3 bases from J, leaving 11 bases between. The chain's CDR3 is CASHRQRYEQYF. Here the CDR3 DNA reads TGTGCCAGCCATAGACAGCGCTACGAGCAGTACTTC.

At least ten counts were recorded for this clonotype. Its ends do not fully match the called genes, so a read error is possible. This chain connects TRBV15 to TRBJ2-5; a weak D match, TRBD1 (6 bases). The CDR3 contains 16 residues. Germline V gene sequence: CDR1 LNHNV, CDR2 YYDKDF (reference sequence). CDR3 sequence reads: CATSREQGQFIETQYF. The CDR3, as DNA: TGTGCCACCAGCCGAGAACAGGGTCAATTCATAGAGACCCAGTACTTC.

At least ten counts were recorded for this clonotype. The J gene is TRBJ2-7, the V gene TRBV29-1; tentatively, D is TRBD1 (6 bases). The germline CDR1 and CDR2 sequences are SQVTM and ANQGSEA. Deletions cut 4 bases from V and 4 bases from J, with 23 bases between. CDR3 length: 16 amino acids. The CDR3 DNA is TGCAGCGTTGCCCTGCCTCCAGGGGCTACGTCGTACGAGCAGTACTTC. Translating it yields CSVALPPGATSYEQYF.

This clonotype was detected many times. This chain uses TRBV7-2 with TRBJ2-5; 7 bases fit TRBD1. V was pared by 5 bases and J by 1 base, with 7 bases of the junction left unmatched. The CDR3 consists of 15 residues. Germline V CDR1 and CDR2: SGHTA, FQGNSA. The CDR3 reads CASSLIGQVQETQYF. DNA of the CDR3: TGTGCCAGCAGCCTCATTGGACAGGTCCAAGAGACCCAGTACTTC.

This clonotype was found many times. This rearrangement joins TRBV10-1 to TRBJ2-1; TRBD2 aligns across 12 bases. The CDR3 contains 13 residues. Germline lookup yields CDR1 WNHNN and CDR2 SYGVQD (reference sequence). After removal of 3 bases from V and 14 bases from J, the junction contained 5 bases not matched to a gene. In DNA, the CDR3 is TGCGCCAGCAGTGACCCAACTAGCGGGAGGAAGTTCTTC. As protein: CASSDPTSGRKFF.

This clonotype was picked up many times. The chain is built from TRBV7-6 and TRBJ2-5; 8 bases map to TRBD1. Per germline, CDR1 SGHVS and CDR2 FNYEAQ. The CDR3 runs to 16 residues. V dropped 2 bases and J dropped 2; count of bases not matched to a gene: 7. The CDR3 loop is CASSLNPDRAQETQYF. DNA of the CDR3: TGTGCCAGCAGCTTAAACCCGGACAGGGCGCAAGAGACCCAGTACTTC.

As for this clonotype: Since a much larger clone is just one base distant, this may be a read error. CDR3: CASSLVEGNTEASF. CDR3 nucleotides: TGTGCCAGCAGCCTAGTCGAAGGGAACACTGAAGCTTCCTTT. The rearrangement links TRBV3-1 to TRBJ1-1; no reliable D call. The CDR3 extends over 14 amino acids. Germline lookup yields CDR1 LGHDT and CDR2 YNNKEL (reference sequence).

This clonotype was counted ten times or more. The chain carries TRBV6-2 or TRBV6-3 and TRBJ2-7; D possibly corresponds to TRBD2 (6 bases). CDR3 length: 15 residues. Trimming stripped 0 bases from V and 2 bases from J, with 11 bases between. Germline lookup yields CDR1 MNHEY and CDR2 SVGEGT. The CDR3 region is CASSYSAAGPYEQYF. In nucleotides, the CDR3 is TGTGCCAGCAGTTACTCCGCAGCGGGCCCCTACGAGCAGTACTTC.

In this sample, this clonotype turned up many times. V usage is TRBV2 and J usage is TRBJ2-7, with a weak D call TRBD2 (6 bases). In germline, CDR1 is SNHLY, CDR2 FYNNEI. V was clipped by 9 bases and J by 0 bases, with 9 bases between them. This CDR3 contains 12 residues. CDR3 nucleotides: TGTGCCAGTAGGCGGGACTCCTACGAGCAGTACTTC. It translates to CASRRDSYEQYF. The whole variable domain, remainder taken from reference TRBV2 and TRBJ2-7, is EPEVTQTPSHQVTQMGQEVILRCVPISNHLYFYWYRQILGQKVEFLVSFYNNEISEKSEIFDDQFSVERPDGSNFTLKIRSTKLEDSAMYFCASRRDSYEQYFGPGTRLTVT.

This clonotype was counted at least ten times. The chain carries TRBV12-3 or TRBV12-4 and TRBJ2-4, with a tentative D call TRBD1 (6 bases). The CDR3 is 13 amino acids. Between the trimmed V and J ends, which lost 6 bases and 3 bases, there was a span of 9 bases. CDR3 in DNA: TGTGCCAGCAGCTCGGGACACAAAAACATTCAGTACTTC. This gives the protein CASSSGHKNIQYF.

This clonotype was observed many times. The chain recombines TRBV6-1 with TRBJ1-2; possible D gene TRBD1, 6 bases. The V gene's germline CDR1 is MNHNS and CDR2 SASEGT. The CDR3 is made up of 13 amino acids. V was trimmed by 9 bases and J by 8 bases, leaving 19 bases between them. The CDR3 DNA reads TGTGCCAGTCAACAAGCCCGAAGGGGGGGCTACACCTTC. Its protein is CASQQARRGGYTF.

This clonotype was recorded many times. The chain combines TRBV7-8 with TRBJ2-3; D may match TRBD1 or TRBD2 (6 bases each). Germline V gives CDR1 SGHVS, CDR2 FQNEAQ. This CDR3 spans 14 amino acids. Trimming took off 6 bases at V and 3 bases at J, with 13 bases between the two ends. DNA for the CDR3: TGTGCCAGCAGTTGGGGGGCCGGGACAGATACGCAGTATTTT. The encoded protein is CASSWGAGTDTQYF.

This clonotype showed up many times. The chain couples TRBV7-2 to TRBJ2-7; a possible D gene is TRBD1 (5 bases). CDR1 and CDR2 (germline): SGHTA, FQGNSA. The V and J ends lost 2 bases and 2 bases respectively, with 10 bases between them. The CDR3 loop spans 14 amino acids. The CDR3 DNA reads TGTGCCAGCAGCTTAACAGGTACAGCCTACGAGCAGTACTTC. Translating gives CASSLTGTAYEQYF.

This clonotype has a count of ten or more. V is TRBV29-1 and J is TRBJ1-2; 7 bases map to TRBD1. CDR3 length: 12 amino acids. Germline V CDR1 and CDR2: SQVTM, ANQGSEA. After removal of 6 bases from V and 7 bases from J, the junction contained 8 bases not matched to a gene. Here the CDR3 reads CSVAGGWFGYTF. The CDR3 nucleotides read TGCAGCGTCGCAGGGGGTTGGTTTGGCTACACCTTC.

This clonotype occurred many times. This chain links TRBV6-6 with TRBJ1-4; no clear D. The CDR3 totals 13 residues. Trimming cost V 5 bases and J 4 bases, with 8 bases left between them. The germline V gene has CDR1 MNHNY and CDR2 SVGAGI (reference sequence). CDR3 DNA sequence: TGTGCCAGCAGTGCGCATCTTAATGAAAAACTGTTTTTT. Residues: CASSAHLNEKLFF.

This clonotype came up many times. This chain connects TRBV11-2 to TRBJ2-3; 7 nucleotides agree with TRBD2. The CDR3 extends over 15 amino acids. V lost 4 bases to trimming and J lost 6 bases; unmatched junction nucleotides: 10. Germline V gene sequence: CDR1 SGHAT, CDR2 FQNNGV. CDR3 amino acids: CASSSGLSVGDTQYF. The CDR3 DNA follows: TGTGCCAGCAGCTCGGGACTATCCGTCGGTGATACGCAGTATTTT.

Comment on this clonotype: A read error is possible here, since a much larger clone lies one base away. This chain uses TRBV7-2 with TRBJ2-1; TRBD1 agrees at 8 bases. Germline V gene data show CDR1 as SGHTA and CDR2 as FQGNSA. This CDR3 spans 14 amino acids. The CDR3 here is CATSGQGSCNEQFF. In DNA, the CDR3 is TGTGCCACCTCTGGACAGGGTTCCTGCAATGAGCAGTTCTTC.

At least ten counts were recorded for this clonotype. The chain links TRBV7-2 to TRBJ2-6; D may be TRBD1 or TRBD2 (5 bases each). This CDR3 region has 16 residues. V was trimmed by 2 bases and J by 0 bases, leaving 8 bases between them. Germline V gene data show CDR1 as SGHTA and CDR2 as FQGNSA. CDR3 loop: CASSLLGPSGANVLTF. CDR3 nucleotides: TGTGCCAGCAGCTTATTGGGACCCTCTGGGGCCAACGTCCTGACTTTC.

The chain couples TRBV2 to TRBJ2-3, with 7 bases matching TRBD1. Germline CDR1 is SNHLY and CDR2 is FYNNEI. Trimming removed 5 bases from V and 3 bases from J; junction bases left unmatched: 8. The CDR3 consists of 15 residues. CDR3 bases: TGTGCCAGCAGTAACCGACAGGGCGGGACAGATACGCAGTATTTT. Translation: CASSNRQGGTDTQYF.

This clonotype was observed many times. The chain joins TRBV18 to TRBJ2-7; D gene uncertain. This CDR3 has 12 amino acids. Trimming stripped 3 bases from V and 6 bases from J, with 9 bases between. The germline CDR1 and CDR2 sequences are KGHSH and LQKENI. The chain's CDR3 is CASSPSRVEQYF. CDR3 sequence (DNA): TGTGCCAGCTCACCCAGTAGGGTCGAGCAGTACTTC.

This clonotype was counted many times. The chain is built from TRBV7-2 and TRBJ1-5; 12 nucleotides agree with TRBD1. V lost 2 bases and J lost 4; bases outside the gene matches: 18. The CDR3 runs 21 residues. Germline CDR1 SGHTA, CDR2 FQGNSA. In DNA, the CDR3 is TGTGCCAGCAGCTTATCAGGAGCCGGGACAGGGGGCGATTTTCGGAATCAGCCCCAGCATTTT. Encoded protein: CASSLSGAGTGGDFRNQPQHF.

This clonotype was seen ten or more times. The chain recombines TRBV10-2 with TRBJ1-4, with D perhaps matching TRBD1 (6 bases). The CDR3 runs to 15 residues. Germline CDR1 WSHSY, CDR2 SAAADI. The ends were cut back, 2 bases at V and 8 bases at J, with 15 bases in the middle. The CDR3 bases are TGCGCCAGCAGTGAGGGCTCGAAGCAGGGGGAAAAACTGTTTTTT. Amino acid sequence: CASSEGSKQGEKLFF.

The chain uses TRBV20-1 and TRBJ2-1; TRBD2 aligns across 9 bases. The trim removed 0 bases at V and 11 bases at J, leaving 8 bases unmatched. Germline V gene lookup returns CDR1 DFQATT and CDR2 SNEGSKA (reference sequence). The CDR3 totals 14 residues. In nucleotides, the CDR3 is TGCAGTGCTAGAGATCCCCTAGCGGGATGGAAGCAGTTCTTC. Protein sequence: CSARDPLAGWKQFF.

This chain uses TRBV7-8 with TRBJ2-7; D gene unclear. CDR1 SGHVS and CDR2 FQNEAQ come from the germline V gene. V was pared by 4 bases and J by 5 bases, with 24 bases between. The CDR3 length is 17 residues. The CDR3 loop reads CASSSLLGPTTYNEQYF. CDR3 in DNA: TGTGCCAGCAGCTCCCTATTGGGCCCCACTACCTACAACGAGCAGTACTTC.

As concerns this clonotype: This may be a read error: a much more frequent sequence differs by one nucleotide. The genes are TRBV28 and TRBJ1-2; TRBD1 might be the D (5 bases). The germline CDR1 and CDR2 sequences are MDHEN and SYDVKM. CDR3 length equals 12 residues. V gave up 5 bases and J gave up 5 bases, with 9 bases separating them. CDR3 region: CASSRGEYGYTF. CDR3 DNA sequence: TGTGCCAGCAGTCGAGGGGAGTATGGCTACACCTTC.